The source of this T cell receptor (beta chain) is a study of CD8 T cells in Susac syndrome. This CDR3 has 16 residues. V lost 10 bases, J lost 0 bases, and 10 bases stayed unmatched. Germline V gene data show CDR1 as LNHDA and CDR2 as SQIVND (reference sequence). After extraction with the RNeasy kit, about 0.5 to 1 ug of the RNA was reverse transcribed using random hexamers. TCRdb reprocessed the immunoSEQ multiplex PCR reads via MiXCR and lists one record per CDR3 protein. The table includes approximately 100,000 distinct CDR3 sequences, about nine tenths detected once. The rearrangement links TRBV19 to TRBJ1-4; TRBD1 matches at 8 bases. Source material: CD4+ T cells from PBMCs. This sequence was found in a human donor in good health. The CDR3 coding sequence is TGTGCCACCCGGACAGGGACGACTCCAACTAATGAAAAACTGTTTTTT. This sequence encodes CATRTGTTPTNEKLFF.